Listed below are T cell receptor beta chains from one sample, sequenced in a study of chemoradiotherapy in HPV16-positive cancers. Measured with immunoSEQ multiplex PCR; TCRdb has only the in-frame clones, and not every one. The table has under 3,000 clones, nearly 90% seen once. The material sequenced was tumor tissue, taken from a patient who underwent chemoradiotherapy. Receptors were obtained from a human donor with HPV-associated anogenital cancer. CDR3s include the opening cysteine and the closing phenylalanine or tryptophan. D genes are given only for firm matches. Only part of the rows carry a size: once, few, many, or a class if the clone is expanded.

clone_size,j_call,d_call,v_call,cdr3_nt,cdr3_aa
few,TRBJ1-6,-,TRBV19,TGTGCCAGTAGTTTGGGTAATTCACCCCTCCACTTT,CASSLGNSPLHF
-,TRBJ2-3,TRBD1,TRBV7-9,TGTGCCAGCAGCACAGGACAGGGATCAAGCACAGATACGCAGTATTTT,CASSTGQGSSTDTQYF
-,TRBJ1-2,-,TRBV6-5,TGTGCCAGCAGTTTTTCTTCGGCCCGAGACTACACCTTC,CASSFSSARDYTF
-,TRBJ1-5,-,TRBV7-6,TGTGCCAGCAGCCCTGAGGAGGGGCAGCCCCAGCATTTT,CASSPEEGQPQHF
-,TRBJ2-1,TRBD2,TRBV4-1,TGCGCCAGCAGCCTCGGACTAGCGGGAGGGCCGATGGGGAATGAGCAGTTCTTC,CASSLGLAGGPMGNEQFF
-,TRBJ1-2,TRBD1,TRBV2,TGTGCCAGCAGAGATCGCAGGGGGTTGGGCTACACCTTC,CASRDRRGLGYTF
-,TRBJ2-3,-,TRBV20-1,TGCAGTGGGGTTCAGGGGGATACGCAGTATTTT,CSGVQGDTQYF
-,TRBJ2-6,-,TRBV18,TGTGCCAGCTCACCCATTCAGGCCTCTGGGGCCAACGTCCTGACTTTC,CASSPIQASGANVLTF
-,TRBJ1-2,-,TRBV7-9,TGTGCCAGCAGCCAGCAAGCGGGGGTATCTAACTATGGCTACACCTTC,CASSQQAGVSNYGYTF
-,TRBJ2-7,-,TRBV2,TGTGCCAGCAGCCTCGGACAGCCCTACGAGCAGTACTTC,CASSLGQPYEQYF
-,TRBJ2-7,TRBD2,TRBV6-4,TGTGCCAGCAGTGACTCCGGCGGGGGAAAGAGGTACGAGCAGTACTTC,CASSDSGGGKRYEQYF
-,TRBJ2-7,-,TRBV6-1,TGTGCCGTTCTTAAGGGGGAGGAGTACGAGCAGTACTTC,CAVLKGEEYEQYF
once,TRBJ2-3,-,TRBV9,TGTGCCAGCAGCGGTGACCGGAGGTCCACAGATACGCAGTATTTT,CASSGDRRSTDTQYF
-,TRBJ1-2,TRBD1,TRBV4-3,TGCGCCAGCAGCCCGGACAGGGGGGTAGGCTATGGCTACACCTTC,CASSPDRGVGYGYTF
-,TRBJ2-3,TRBD2,TRBV7-2,TGTGCCAGCAGCCCTGGGCTAGCGGGAGTGACAGATACGCAGTATTTT,CASSPGLAGVTDTQYF
-,TRBJ2-4,-,TRBV5-1,TGCGCCAGCAGCTTGTCACAGCAAAACATTCAGTACTTC,CASSLSQQNIQYF
-,TRBJ1-4,TRBD1,TRBV6-6,TGTGCCAGCAGACAGGGGGACGAAAAACTGTTTTTT,CASRQGDEKLFF
-,TRBJ1-2,TRBD1,TRBV6-5,TGTGCCAGCAGTTGGGACAGGGATAACTATGGCTACACCTTC,CASSWDRDNYGYTF
-,TRBJ1-2,-,TRBV19,TGTGCCAGTAGTCCTGTTGGGGGCTATGGCTACACCTTC,CASSPVGGYGYTF
-,TRBJ2-6,TRBD1,TRBV28,TGTGCCAGCCGCCAGGGGGCGGTCAACGTCCTGACTTTC,CASRQGAVNVLTF
-,TRBJ2-7,-,TRBV18,TGTGCCAGCTCACCACCGGGTAGGTCCTACGAGCAGTACTTC,CASSPPGRSYEQYF
-,TRBJ2-2,TRBD1,TRBV19,TGTGCCAGCACCGGGACAGGGACCACCGGGGAGCTGTTTTTT,CASTGTGTTGELFF
-,TRBJ2-4,-,TRBV5-1,TGCGCCAGCAGCTTGGGACAGTCCGGGGAGGACATTCAGTACTTC,CASSLGQSGEDIQYF
-,TRBJ2-1,-,TRBV27,TGTGCCAGCAGTCTCCCCGGACTCGACTACAATGAGCAGTTCTTC,CASSLPGLDYNEQFF
-,TRBJ2-7,TRBD2,TRBV4-1,TGCGCCAGCAGCCAAGAGTACCCTAGCGGGAACTCCTACGAGCAGTACTTC,CASSQEYPSGNSYEQYF
-,TRBJ1-2,-,TRBV30,TGTGCCTGGAGTTTAAAAACAACTAACTATGGCTACACCTTC,CAWSLKTTNYGYTF
-,TRBJ1-2,TRBD1,TRBV6-5,TGTGCCAGCAGAGACAGGGCCCTAGCTAACTATGGCTACACCTTC,CASRDRALANYGYTF
-,TRBJ2-2,TRBD2,TRBV5-1,TGCGCCAGCGGCCAAGCGGGGGCGAACACCGGGGAGCTGTTTTTT,CASGQAGANTGELFF
-,TRBJ2-3,TRBD2,TRBV7-8,TGTGCCAGCAGCCCAACCAGCGGGAGAACAGATACGCAGTATTTT,CASSPTSGRTDTQYF
-,TRBJ2-3,TRBD1,TRBV11-1,TGTGCCAGCAGCCGAGGGACAGGCGGTCTAGATACGCAGTATTTT,CASSRGTGGLDTQYF
-,TRBJ2-7,-,TRBV4-1,TGCGCCAGCAGCCAAGAGGGCTCCTACGAGCAGTACTTC,CASSQEGSYEQYF
few,TRBJ2-3,-,TRBV12-1,TGTGCCAGCAGCACCCTACTGCGGGAGGGCCTGGAAGATACGCAGTATTTT,CASSTLLREGLEDTQYF
-,TRBJ2-7,-,TRBV7-2,TGTGCCAGCAGCTTAGCGATGCGCTACGAGCAGTACTTC,CASSLAMRYEQYF
-,TRBJ2-3,TRBD2,TRBV11-1,TGTGCCAGCAGCCCCCGGGCACCGGGGGGAGATACGCAGTATTTT,CASSPRAPGGDTQYF
-,TRBJ2-7,-,TRBV7-6,TGTGCCAGCAGCTCTGGCTCCGGGACGCTTTACGAGCAGTACTTC,CASSSGSGTLYEQYF
-,TRBJ2-7,TRBD2,TRBV4-3,TGCGCCAGCAGCCACTTTGGAGGGGCGGGAGGCTCCTACGAGCAGTACTTC,CASSHFGGAGGSYEQYF
-,TRBJ1-4,-,TRBV28,TGTGCCTCCAACCTCCAGGGCCCTAATGAAAAACTGTTTTTT,CASNLQGPNEKLFF
-,TRBJ2-7,-,TRBV5-1,TGCGCCAGCAGCTTGGAAGGCGCGGACTACTACGAGCAGTACTTC,CASSLEGADYYEQYF
-,TRBJ1-2,-,TRBV7-3,TGTGCCAGCAGCTTAGGGGCAGGGACCAACTATGGCTACACCTTC,CASSLGAGTNYGYTF
-,TRBJ1-2,-,TRBV2,TGTGCCAGCAGTGAAGGGGCTTATGGCTACACCTTC,CASSEGAYGYTF
-,TRBJ1-1,-,TRBV11-2,TGTGCCAGCAGCTTAGATAACATCCCGACTGAAGCTTTCTTT,CASSLDNIPTEAFF
-,TRBJ1-1,-,TRBV5-1,TGCGCCAGCAGCTTGACAGGCCCGACCACTGAAGCTTTCTTT,CASSLTGPTTEAFF
-,TRBJ2-7,-,TRBV15,TGTGCCACCCGCCGGCCGGGCTCCTACGAGCAGTACTTC,CATRRPGSYEQYF